This T cell receptor (beta chain) was documented in a study of shared clonotypes between healthy human individuals. The naive CD8 population came from CD45RO-negative cells selected for CCR7, without terminally differentiated effector memory CD45RA+ cells. About this clone itself: Antigen unknown.

Measured with immunoSEQ multiplex PCR; TCRdb has only the in-frame clones, and not every one. The repertoire holds about 820,000 clones, about 91% seen once, with about 24% in the top ten. General observations from the study: It was anticipated that sequencing depth would influence how many clonotypes donors shared. Non-shared clonotypes had lower generation probabilities than clonotypes shared by all four sorted-subset donors. Estimated richness values were generally larger in naive subsets than in memory subsets.

CDR3 length: 14 amino acids. CDR1 MNHEY and CDR2 SMNVEV come from the germline V gene (reference sequence). Trimming cost V 8 bases and J 2 bases; bases outside gene matches: 4. V usage is TRBV27 and J usage is TRBJ2-3; the match to TRBD2 covers 10 bases. What was sequenced was naive CD8+ T cells sorted from blood. This TCR was recovered from a man younger than 45 in good health. CDR3 sequence (DNA): TGTGCCAGCCGAGCGGGAGGGAACACAGATACGCAGTATTTT. Translating it yields CASRAGGNTDTQYF.